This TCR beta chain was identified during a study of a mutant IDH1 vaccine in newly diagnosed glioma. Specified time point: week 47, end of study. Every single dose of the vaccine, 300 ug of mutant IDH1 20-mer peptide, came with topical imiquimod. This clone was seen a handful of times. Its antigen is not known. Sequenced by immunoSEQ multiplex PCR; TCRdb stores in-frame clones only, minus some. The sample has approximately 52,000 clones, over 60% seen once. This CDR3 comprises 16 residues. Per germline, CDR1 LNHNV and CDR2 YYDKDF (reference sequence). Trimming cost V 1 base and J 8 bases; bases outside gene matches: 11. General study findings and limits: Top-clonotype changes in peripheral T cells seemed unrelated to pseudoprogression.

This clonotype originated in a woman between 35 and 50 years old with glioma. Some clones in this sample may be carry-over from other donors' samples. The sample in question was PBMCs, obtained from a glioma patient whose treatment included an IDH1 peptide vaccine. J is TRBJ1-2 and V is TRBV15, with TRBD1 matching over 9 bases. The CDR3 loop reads CATSRGMEDRGGGYTF. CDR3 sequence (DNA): TGTGCCACCAGCAGAGGAATGGAGGACAGGGGAGGAGGCTACACCTTC.